This T cell receptor beta chain comes out of a study of T-cell reconstitution after alpha-beta-depleted transplantation in children. Preparation of the TCRbeta library used unique molecular identifiers. TCRdb called the PCR reads again in MiXCR, with one record for every CDR3 protein. The sample lists 500,000 to 600,000 distinct CDR3 sequences, roughly 30% occurring once. The study, taken as a whole, reports: Alpha-beta T cells present about two months after transplant were reported to originate from several hundred expanded graft clones. The main origin of T-cell counts and diversity one year after transplant was newly produced T cells. Surviving recipient T cells and intrathymic progenitors accounted for some patients' high TCRbeta diversity at day 60.

This CDR3 comprises 15 residues. Germline V CDR1 and CDR2: MNHEY, SMNVEV (reference sequence). J was trimmed by 1 base and V by 5 bases; bases with no gene match: 6. This clonotype was observed a handful of times. The antigen is unknown. The clonotype was recovered from a boy under two years old with Wiskott-Aldrich syndrome, due to receive a stem cell transplant. Specimen: PBMCs, collected before TCRalphabeta/CD19-depleted stem cell transplant. The V call is TRBV27, the J call TRBJ2-3; 7 positions agree with TRBD1. In nucleotides, the CDR3 is TGTGCCAGCAGTCTGACAGGGTGGGGCACAGATACGCAGTATTTT. Translating gives CASSLTGWGTDTQYF.